The source of this T cell receptor (beta chain) is a study of graft-versus-host responses after intestinal transplantation. Study in general: Each recipient received a multivisceral, liver-intestinal, or isolated intestinal graft. Every recipient had anti-thymocyte globulin induction and approximately three years of tacrolimus plus steroids. Study-level results: The marrow of recipients harbored GvH clones, and ileum or blood showed some of them first.

Trimming removed 2 bases at V and 1 base at J, with 13 bases between. CDR1 and CDR2 (germline): SGHRS, YFSETQ. This CDR3 contains 16 residues. A remark on this clone: Its specificity is not known.

Data came from immunoSEQ multiplex PCR; TCRdb stores just in-frame clones and leaves some out. The sample has some 38,000 clones, over 90% seen once. The V call is TRBV5-1, the J call TRBJ2-1, with a tentative D call TRBD2 (6 bases). This TCR was recovered from a human donor who was the organ donor for an intestinal transplant. The starting material was unstimulated CD8+ T cells sorted from spleen or lymph node cells, obtained before transplant. The CDR3 DNA sequence: TGCGCCAGCAGCTTCCCGGGAGCGCTGTCCTACAATGAGCAGTTCTTC. Translation gives CASSFPGALSYNEQFF.